This is a list of T cell receptor beta chains from one sample in a study of blood T cell repertoires in COVID-19. Profiling relied on immunoSEQ multiplex PCR, and the TCRdb table lists in-frame clones only, not all of them. The table lists 100,000 to 150,000 clones, roughly 72% of them singletons, with more than 5% in the top ten. The sample consisted of peripheral blood. These receptors all come from a man aged 60 to 75 with acute or convalescent COVID-19. Both conserved end residues are part of each CDR3. D genes are given only for firm matches. Clone size is not always given. Where it is, it says once, few, many or a class for expanded clones.

CDR3 protein	CDR3 DNA	clone size	V gene	J gene	D gene
CASRPIQGAGSGANVLTF	TGTGCCAGCAGGCCTATACAGGGTGCCGGTTCTGGGGCCAACGTCCTGACTTTC	NA	TRBV7-3	TRBJ2-6	NA
CASSSTTSGVQYF	TGTGCCAGCAGCTCCACGACTAGCGGGGTACAGTACTTC	NA	TRBV11-2	TRBJ2-4	TRBD2
CASSLRVGNTEAFF	TGCGCCAGCAGCTTGCGGGTGGGGAACACTGAAGCTTTCTTT	NA	TRBV5-1	TRBJ1-1	NA
CASSTNMNTEAFF	TGTGCCAGCTCCACCAACATGAACACTGAAGCTTTCTTT	NA	TRBV2	TRBJ1-1	NA
CASSQELAGVAKNIQYF	TGTGCCAGCAGCCAAGAACTAGCGGGAGTTGCCAAAAACATTCAGTACTTC	NA	TRBV3-1/TRBV3-2	TRBJ2-4	TRBD2
CATSDPGGADEKLFF	TGTGCCACCAGTGACCCGGGGGGGGCGGATGAAAAACTGTTTTTT	NA	TRBV24-1	TRBJ1-4	NA
CASSPDSKNTEAFF	TGTGCCAGCTCGCCGGACAGCAAGAACACTGAAGCTTTCTTT	NA	TRBV18	TRBJ1-1	NA
CSVEDWGRSSYEQYF	TGCAGCGTTGAAGACTGGGGGCGGAGCTCCTACGAGCAGTACTTC	NA	TRBV29-1	TRBJ2-7	NA
CAWSSGSADTQYF	TGTGCCTGGTCTAGCGGGTCTGCAGATACGCAGTATTTT	NA	TRBV30	TRBJ2-3	TRBD2
CASSQTGDYGYTF	TGTGCCAGTAGTCAGACAGGGGACTATGGCTACACCTTC	few	TRBV19	TRBJ1-2	TRBD1
CASSISRLAGDNSRETQYF	TGTGCCAGTAGTATTTCCCGACTAGCGGGAGATAATTCGCGGGAGACCCAGTACTTC	NA	TRBV19	TRBJ2-5	TRBD2